The 4 T cell receptor beta chains reported below all come from one sample, sequenced in a study of blood T cell repertoires in COVID-19. Measured with immunoSEQ multiplex PCR; TCRdb has only the in-frame clones, and not every one. The data show around 200,000 clones, 80% to 90% seen once. Sequences were obtained from PBMCs or T cells enriched from blood (not recorded which). The source of these receptors is a woman in her 40s with acute COVID-19.

The gene calls are TRBV9 and TRBJ1-2; TRBD1 might be the D (6 bases). The V and J ends lost 3 bases and 4 bases respectively, with 16 bases between them. Germline CDR1 reads SGDLS; CDR2 reads YYNGEE. This CDR3 is built from 15 residues. The CDR3, as DNA: TGTGCCAGCAGCGCCCATGACAGGCGCCTCTATGGCTACACCTTC. This codes for CASSAHDRRLYGYTF.

The gene calls are TRBV5-1 and TRBJ2-7, with 13 bases fitting TRBD2. V shed 4 bases, J shed 3 bases, and the junction held 7 bases outside the gene matches. There are 16 residues in the CDR3. Looked up from germline, CDR1 is SGHRS and CDR2 is YFSETQ. The DNA of the CDR3 is TGCGCCAGCAGCCTTCCCGGACTAGCGGGGGTCTACGAGCAGTACTTC. It yields the protein CASSLPGLAGVYEQYF. Looking up the rest from reference TRBV5-1 and TRBJ2-7 gives the full variable domain: KAGVTQTPRYLIKTRGQQVTLSCSPISGHRSVSWYQQTPGQGLQFLFEYFSETQRNKGNFPGRFSGRQFSNSRSEMNVSTLELGDSALYLCASSLPGLAGVYEQYFGPGTRLTVT.

V usage is TRBV19 and J usage is TRBJ2-1; tentative D call: TRBD1 (5 bases). V was clipped by 5 bases and J by 4 bases, with 9 bases between them. The CDR3 contains 13 residues. In germline, CDR1 is LNHDA, CDR2 SQIVND (reference sequence). Here the CDR3 DNA reads TGTGCCAGTAGTTTCCGACAGTACAATGAGCAGTTCTTC. Amino acid sequence: CASSFRQYNEQFF.

The chain couples TRBV5-6 to TRBJ2-3; 9 nucleotides match TRBD2. The CDR3 length is 16 residues. The J segment lost 3 bases and the V segment lost 3 bases, leaving 8 bases of the junction unmatched. The germline CDR1 and CDR2 sequences are SGHDT and YYEEEE. Here the CDR3 reads CASSSPQRGVTDTQYF. DNA for the CDR3: TGTGCCAGCAGCTCCCCTCAGCGGGGGGTGACAGATACGCAGTATTTT.